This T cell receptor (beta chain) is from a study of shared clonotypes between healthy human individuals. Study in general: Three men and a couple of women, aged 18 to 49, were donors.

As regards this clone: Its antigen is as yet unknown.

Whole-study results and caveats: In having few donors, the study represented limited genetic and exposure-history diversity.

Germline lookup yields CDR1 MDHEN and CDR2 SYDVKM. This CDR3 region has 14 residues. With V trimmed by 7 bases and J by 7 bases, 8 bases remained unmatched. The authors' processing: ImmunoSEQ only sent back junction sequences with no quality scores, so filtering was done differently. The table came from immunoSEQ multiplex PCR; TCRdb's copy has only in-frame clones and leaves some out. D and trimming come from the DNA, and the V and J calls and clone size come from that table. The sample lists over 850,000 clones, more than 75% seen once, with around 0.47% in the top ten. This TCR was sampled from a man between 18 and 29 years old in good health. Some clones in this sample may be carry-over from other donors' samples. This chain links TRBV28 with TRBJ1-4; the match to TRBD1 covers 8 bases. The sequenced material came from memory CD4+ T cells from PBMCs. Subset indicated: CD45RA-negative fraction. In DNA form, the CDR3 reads TGTGCCAGCACCCGGGGGACAGGACGTGAAAAACTGTTTTTT. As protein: CASTRGTGREKLFF.